A selection of T cell receptor beta chains follows, all from one sample in a study of T cell repertoires in cytomegalovirus infection. Antigens for these TCRs are unknown. TCRdb reprocessed the reads via MiXCR and lists one record per CDR3 protein. The sample lists approximately 260,000 distinct CDR3 sequences, about 20% occurring once. This specimen was cultured PBMCs, taken from culture after CMV antigen stimulation. These receptors all stem from a human donor in good health (CMV status not recorded). Some clones in this sample may be carry-over from other donors' samples. CDR3s include the opening cysteine and the closing phenylalanine or tryptophan. The order of the fields is J gene, clone size, D gene, V gene, CDR3 DNA, CDR3 protein. A D gene is named only where the DNA matches it firmly. Clone size appears in some rows only: once, few, many, or a class for an expanded clone.

>TRBJ1-1|few|.|TRBV12-3/TRBV12-4
TGTGCCAGCAGTCCCCGTGAGGGACGGAACACTGAAGCTTTCTTT
CASSPREGRNTEAFF
>TRBJ2-1|.|TRBD2|TRBV7-3
TGTGCCAGCAGCTTACCCCTAGCGGGGTACAATGAGCAGTTCTTC
CASSLPLAGYNEQFF
>TRBJ2-3|.|.|TRBV10-3
TGTGCCATCAGTTCCCAAGGAGCAGATACGCAGTATTTT
CAISSQGADTQYF
>TRBJ2-3|many|.|TRBV2
TGTGCCAGCAGTGTGGAAGCGGGCACAGATACGCAGTATTTT
CASSVEAGTDTQYF
>TRBJ2-1|.|.|TRBV7-6
TGTGCCAGCAGCTCTAGCCTGGGGACCTACAATGAGCAGTTCTTC
CASSSSLGTYNEQFF
>TRBJ2-7|few|.|TRBV10-3
TGTGCCATCAGTGAGGCGGCAGGGGGGCAGATCGAGCAGTACTTC
CAISEAAGGQIEQYF
>TRBJ2-7|few|.|TRBV7-9
TGTGCCAGCAGCTTACCTCAGGGAAGTGGTGAGCAGTACTTC
CASSLPQGSGEQYF
>TRBJ2-3|few|TRBD1|TRBV28
TGTGCCAGCAGCCAAAGACAGGGAGTCACAGATACGCAGTATTTT
CASSQRQGVTDTQYF
>TRBJ2-3|.|.|TRBV11-2
TGTGCCAGCGGCGGGACTCGAGAGAAAGTAAATACGCAGTATTTT
CASGGTREKVNTQYF
>TRBJ1-5|few|.|TRBV5-8
TGTGCCAGCAGCTTGGGCAGATTACTCAATCAGCCCCAGCATTTT
CASSLGRLLNQPQHF
>TRBJ2-3|many|.|TRBV11-2
TGTGCCAGCAGCCCCGCGGGGTCAGATACGCAGTATTTT
CASSPAGSDTQYF
>TRBJ2-3|few|TRBD2|TRBV7-3
TGTGCCAGCAGCTTAATAGGGAGGGCAGATACGCAGTATTTT
CASSLIGRADTQYF
>TRBJ2-1|few|.|TRBV6-2/TRBV6-3
TGTGCCAGCCGGGGTTTAGGGGACAATGAGCAGTTCTTC
CASRGLGDNEQFF
>TRBJ2-2|.|TRBD1|TRBV7-2
TGTGCCAGCAGCTTAGTGGGGTGGGGACAGGATTCCACCGGGGAGCTGTTTTTT
CASSLVGWGQDSTGELFF
>TRBJ1-2|many|.|TRBV7-2
TGTGCCAGCAGCGTAGTTTTTGGGGATGGCTACACCTTC
CASSVVFGDGYTF
>TRBJ1-2|.|.|TRBV6-2/TRBV6-3
TGTGCCAGCAGTTACGGAGGGTCCCACGGCTATGGCTACACCTTC
CASSYGGSHGYGYTF
>TRBJ1-1|many|.|TRBV7-9
TGTGCCAGCAGCTTAGGGGCAGCTACTCTGAACACTGAAGCTTTCTTT
CASSLGAATLNTEAFF
>TRBJ1-2|many|.|TRBV12-3/TRBV12-4
TGTGCCAGCAGTTTTTTTAGTCAAGGCTACACCTTC
CASSFFSQGYTF
>TRBJ1-1|many|.|TRBV7-8
TGTGCCAGCAGCCCGTCGTCAGGGGCGGTCGCTGAAGCTTTCTTT
CASSPSSGAVAEAFF
>TRBJ1-4|few|.|TRBV6-6
TGTGCCAGCAGTTACCCTTCGACACCTACTAATGAAAAACTGTTTTTT
CASSYPSTPTNEKLFF
>TRBJ2-1|.|.|TRBV6-2/TRBV6-3
TGTGCCAGCAGGCCTACGATGAGGTACAATGAGCAGTTCTTC
CASRPTMRYNEQFF
>TRBJ2-1|many|TRBD2|TRBV19
TGTGCCAGTAGGGAAGGACTAGCTCCGACTTCTGAGCAGTTCTTC
CASREGLAPTSEQFF
>TRBJ2-1|many|TRBD2|TRBV6-5
TGTGCCAGCAGTTCCGGGACTAGTCCCTACAATGAGCAGTTCTTC
CASSSGTSPYNEQFF
>TRBJ1-6|many|.|TRBV7-2
TGTGCCAGCAGCTTGAACAGGGAAGGAGATAATTCACCCCTCCACTTT
CASSLNREGDNSPLHF
>TRBJ1-1|few|.|TRBV28
TGTGCCAGCCGGAACCTACAGGGAGGCGCTTTCTTT
CASRNLQGGAFF
>TRBJ1-5|.|.|TRBV6-2/TRBV6-3
TGTGCCAGCAGGCCCGGGGGCGGAGGCAATCAGCCCCAGCATTTT
CASRPGGGGNQPQHF
>TRBJ1-2|medium-sized|TRBD1|TRBV7-2
TGTGCCAGCAGCTTAGGGGGACAGGGAAACTATGGCTACACCTTC
CASSLGGQGNYGYTF
>TRBJ2-1|many|.|TRBV7-2
TGTGCCAGCAGCTTAGTCTTACCCCATGAGCAGTTCTTC
CASSLVLPHEQFF
>TRBJ2-5|few|.|TRBV20-1
TGCAGTGCCCTCGTTATTTGGGGACAAGAGACCCAGTACTTC
CSALVIWGQETQYF
>TRBJ2-1|many|.|TRBV7-2
TGTGCCAGCAGTTCTGGGAGCGCCCAGGGCGATGAGCAGTTCTTC
CASSSGSAQGDEQFF
>TRBJ1-1|.|.|TRBV28
TGTGCCAGCAGTTGGGGGAACGCTGAAGCTTTCTTT
CASSWGNAEAFF
>TRBJ1-4|.|.|TRBV2
TGTGCCAGCAAGTCGGGGGGAGAAAAACTGTTTTTT
CASKSGGEKLFF
>TRBJ1-1|many|TRBD1|TRBV7-2
TGTGCCAGCAGGGACAGGGGCAAGGGAGACACTGAAGCTTTCTTT
CASRDRGKGDTEAFF
>TRBJ1-4|many|TRBD1|TRBV7-2
TGTGCCAGCAGCTTAGTTGGGACAGATAATGAAAAACTGTTTTTT
CASSLVGTDNEKLFF
>TRBJ2-2|many|TRBD2|TRBV6-1
TGTGCCAGCTGCTCCACCTTAGGGAGCGGGAGGGCCACCGGGGAGCTGTTTTTT
CASCSTLGSGRATGELFF
>TRBJ2-7|few|TRBD1|TRBV29-1
TGCAGCGTTTGGACAGGGAACGAGCAGTACTTC
CSVWTGNEQYF